A single sample gave rise to the 16 T cell receptor beta chains below, sequenced in a study of T cell repertoires in ileal Crohn's disease. TCRdb keeps only in-frame clones here, not all; method: immunoSEQ multiplex PCR. The sample carries about 4,500 clones, about 80% recorded once. The specimen sequenced was ileal tissue. The receptor set was obtained from an adult with Crohn's disease.

This rearrangement joins TRBV10-1 to TRBJ1-4; possibly TRBD1 for D (5 bases). CDR3 length equals 16 residues. CDR1 is WNHNN and CDR2 is SYGVQD in the germline V gene (reference sequence). Trimming removed 6 bases at V and 1 base at J, with 15 bases between. The CDR3 region is CASSPYRQRTNEKLFF. The CDR3 bases are TGCGCCAGCAGCCCCTATAGACAGCGAACTAATGAAAAACTGTTTTTT.

The CDR3 loop reads CASFRASGTEAFF. Written as DNA, the CDR3 is TGTGCCAGCTTCAGGGCTAGCGGCACTGAAGCTTTCTTT. This rearrangement joins TRBV6-1 to TRBJ1-1; tentatively, D is TRBD1 (5 bases). The CDR3 length is 13 residues. Trimming shortened V by 8 bases and J by 4 bases, and 14 bases separated the two germline ends. The germline V gene encodes CDR1 MNHNS and CDR2 SASEGT.

This clone was counted a single time. The J gene is TRBJ2-7, the V gene TRBV2; D is perhaps TRBD1 (5 bases). V gave up 3 bases and J gave up 0 bases, with 9 bases separating them. The CDR3 has 14 amino acids. CDR1 and CDR2 from the germline V gene are SNHLY and FYNNEI. The CDR3 reads CASSEQGSSYEQYF. The CDR3, as DNA: TGTGCCAGCAGTGAGCAGGGCAGCTCCTACGAGCAGTACTTC. Based on the CDR3 plus reference TRBV2 and TRBJ2-7, the full variable domain is EPEVTQTPSHQVTQMGQEVILRCVPISNHLYFYWYRQILGQKVEFLVSFYNNEISEKSEIFDDQFSVERPDGSNFTLKIRSTKLEDSAMYFCASSEQGSSYEQYFGPGTRLTVT.

The J gene is TRBJ2-7, the V gene TRBV6-5, with D possibly TRBD2 on 5 matching bases. V dropped 7 bases and J dropped 3 bases, with 10 bases sitting between them. The germline V gene has CDR1 MNHEY and CDR2 SVGAGI. The CDR3 runs to 12 residues. CDR3 sequence (DNA): TGTGCCAGCATGGGAGACAACTACGAGCAGTACTTC. Translated, it gives CASMGDNYEQYF.

The rearrangement uses TRBV7-3 and TRBJ2-7; TRBD2 matches at 12 bases. Per the germline V gene, CDR1 is SGHTA and CDR2 is FQGTGA. The CDR3 loop spans 14 amino acids. The V and J ends lost 2 bases and 6 bases, in that order; junction bases with no gene match: 2. The CDR3 DNA is TGTGCCAGCAGCTTAGGACTAGCGGGGTCCGAGCAGTACTTC. Encoded protein: CASSLGLAGSEQYF.

The chain is built from TRBV5-1 and TRBJ1-4, with D possibly matching TRBD1 (5 bases). The ends were cut back, 0 bases at V and 3 bases at J, with 9 bases in the middle. Germline CDR1 reads SGHRS; CDR2 reads YFSETQ. This CDR3 region has 15 residues. CDR3 sequence (DNA): TGCGCCAGCAGCTTGGGACAGAAGGCTAATGAAAAACTGTTTTTT. It specifies CASSLGQKANEKLFF.

This rearrangement joins TRBV19 to TRBJ2-1; 10 nucleotides match TRBD1. J gave up 5 bases and V 8 bases, and 6 bases lay outside the gene matches. This CDR3 has 14 amino acids. Germline V lookup: CDR1 LNHDA, CDR2 SQIVND (reference sequence). DNA for the CDR3: TGTGCCAGTGGGGGACAGGGGATCCACAATGAGCAGTTCTTC. It encodes CASGGQGIHNEQFF.

This chain joins TRBV2 and TRBJ2-7; 12 bases are shared with TRBD1. After removal of 4 bases from V and 3 bases from J, the junction contained 4 bases not matched to a gene. The CDR3 extends over 15 amino acids. In germline, CDR1 is SNHLY, CDR2 FYNNEI. The CDR3 sequence: CASSGDRGRLYEQYF. Here the CDR3 DNA reads TGTGCCAGCAGTGGGGACAGGGGGCGTCTCTACGAGCAGTACTTC.

The rearrangement uses TRBV19 and TRBJ2-7; 10 nucleotides match TRBD2. This CDR3 contains 14 residues. CDR1 is LNHDA, CDR2 SQIVND, per germline (reference sequence). The J segment lost 6 bases and the V segment lost 5 bases, leaving 7 bases of the junction unmatched. The DNA of the CDR3 is TGTGCCAGTAGTCCAGCGGGAGGGCCGCTCGAGCAGTACTTC. This codes for CASSPAGGPLEQYF. Based on the CDR3 plus reference TRBV19 and TRBJ2-7, the full variable domain is DGGITQSPKYLFRKEGQNVTLSCEQNLNHDAMYWYRQDPGQGLRLIYYSQIVNDFQKGDIAEGYSVSREKKESFPLTVTSAQKNPTAFYLCASSPAGGPLEQYFGPGTRLTVT.

The chain couples TRBV28 to TRBJ2-7; 7 bases are shared with TRBD2. Germline values: CDR1 MDHEN, CDR2 SYDVKM. V lost 8 bases to trimming and J lost 6 bases; unmatched junction nucleotides: 10. The CDR3 length is 13 residues. Here the CDR3 reads CASGEGGVTEQYF. The CDR3 region has the DNA TGTGCCAGCGGGGAGGGAGGGGTAACCGAGCAGTACTTC.

The gene calls are TRBV5-4 and TRBJ2-3; the match to TRBD2 covers 9 bases. This CDR3 comprises 14 residues. V was clipped by 0 bases and J by 5 bases; unmatched bases: 1. CDR1 is SGHNT and CDR2 is YYREEE in the germline V gene (reference sequence). CDR3 DNA sequence: TGTGCCAGCAGCTTGGGCGGGAGGGGAGATACGCAGTATTTT. It translates to CASSLGGRGDTQYF.

Note on this clone: The same CDR3 is also encoded by other DNA sequences in this sample. The V call is TRBV18, the J call TRBJ2-7; 13 bases align to TRBD2. The length of the CDR3 is 16 residues. The V and J ends lost 6 bases and 6 bases, in that order; junction bases with no gene match: 11. Germline CDR1 and CDR2: KGHSH and LQKENI. CDR3 DNA sequence: TGTGCCAGCTCCCTAGAACTAGCGGGGGGGCCAGGCGAGCAGTACTTC. Residues: CASSLELAGGPGEQYF.

In this sample, this clone turned up a few times. This rearrangement joins TRBV19 to TRBJ1-5, with no clear D. CDR1 LNHDA and CDR2 SQIVND come from the germline V gene (reference sequence). Trimming stripped 1 base from V and 8 bases from J, with 6 bases between. The CDR3 totals 12 residues. The CDR3 bases are TGTGCCAGTAGTATAGGTCCGGAGCCCCAGCATTTT. It codes for CASSIGPEPQHF.

The V gene is TRBV7-9, the J gene TRBJ1-1; tentative D call: TRBD1 (6 bases). V dropped 2 bases and J dropped 6 bases, with 10 bases sitting between them. The CDR3 loop spans 13 amino acids. CDR1 is SEHNR and CDR2 is FQNEAQ in the germline V gene (reference sequence). This chain's CDR3 is CASSLMGAAEAFF. The CDR3 nucleotides are TGTGCCAGCAGCTTAATGGGGGCCGCTGAAGCTTTCTTT.

The CDR3 bases are TGCAGCGACGAGGGGGACACCGGGGAGCTGTTTTTT. Translating it yields CSDEGDTGELFF. The chain employs TRBV29-1 and TRBJ2-2; D might be TRBD1 (6 bases). Germline V gene sequence: CDR1 SQVTM, CDR2 ANQGSEA. The V end was cut by 7 bases, the J end by 3 bases, with 9 bases between. The CDR3 loop spans 12 amino acids.

The V gene is TRBV5-1, the J gene TRBJ2-1; 14 nucleotides agree with TRBD2. The germline CDR1 and CDR2 sequences are SGHRS and YFSETQ. V lost 4 bases to trimming and J lost 2 bases; unmatched junction nucleotides: 5. CDR3 size: 17 residues. This chain's CDR3 is CASSPLTSGGAYNEQFF. The CDR3 region has the DNA TGCGCCAGCAGCCCCTTGACTAGCGGGGGGGCCTACAATGAGCAGTTCTTC.